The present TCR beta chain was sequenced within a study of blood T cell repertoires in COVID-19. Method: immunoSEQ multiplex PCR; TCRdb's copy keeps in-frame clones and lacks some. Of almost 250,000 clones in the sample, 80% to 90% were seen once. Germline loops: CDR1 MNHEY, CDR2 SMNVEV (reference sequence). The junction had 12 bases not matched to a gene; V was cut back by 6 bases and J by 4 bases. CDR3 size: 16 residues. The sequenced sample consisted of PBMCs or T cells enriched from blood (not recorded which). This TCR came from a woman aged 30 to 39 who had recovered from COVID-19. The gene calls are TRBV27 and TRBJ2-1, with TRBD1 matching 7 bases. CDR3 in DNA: TGTGCCAGCAGACCCAACACCGGGACAGATTACAATGAGCAGTTCTTC. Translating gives CASRPNTGTDYNEQFF.